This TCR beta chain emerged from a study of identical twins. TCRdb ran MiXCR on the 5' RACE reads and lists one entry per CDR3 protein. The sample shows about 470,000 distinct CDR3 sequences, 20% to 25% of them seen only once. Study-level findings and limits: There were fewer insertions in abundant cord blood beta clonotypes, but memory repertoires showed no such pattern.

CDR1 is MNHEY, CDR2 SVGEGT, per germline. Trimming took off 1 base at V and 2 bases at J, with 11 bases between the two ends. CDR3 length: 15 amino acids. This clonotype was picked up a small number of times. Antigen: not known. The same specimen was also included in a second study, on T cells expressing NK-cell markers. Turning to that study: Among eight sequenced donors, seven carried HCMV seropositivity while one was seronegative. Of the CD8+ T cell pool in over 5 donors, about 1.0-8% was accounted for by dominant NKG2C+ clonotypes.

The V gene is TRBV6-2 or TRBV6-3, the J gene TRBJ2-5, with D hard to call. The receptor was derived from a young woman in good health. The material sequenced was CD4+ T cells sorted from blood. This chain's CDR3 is CASSYFPARQETQYF. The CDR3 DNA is TGTGCCAGCAGTTACTTTCCAGCGAGACAAGAGACCCAGTACTTC.